Each of the 20 T cell receptor beta chains below was sequenced from the same sample in a study of cytomegalovirus exposure and HLA in healthy donors. 13 Jbeta primers and 60 Vbeta primers were used for the PCR. This table comes from immunoSEQ multiplex PCR, and its TCRdb copy is limited to in-frame clones, with some not included. This sample has under 150,000 clones, with about 78% found just once. Sequenced material: PBMCs. Receptor source: a human donor in good health.

The chain carries TRBV5-1 and TRBJ1-3, with D maybe TRBD1 (6 bases). The germline gives CDR1 SGHRS, CDR2 YFSETQ. There are 19 residues in the CDR3. Trimming shortened V by 0 bases and J by 2 bases, and 21 bases separated the two germline ends. CDR3 residues: CASSLGGGRTDLAGNTIYF. DNA for the CDR3: TGCGCCAGCAGCTTGGGCGGGGGCCGGACCGACCTGGCTGGAAACACCATATATTTT.

The genes are TRBV5-6 and TRBJ2-7; the match to TRBD2 covers 11 bases. This CDR3 has 15 residues. CDR1 is SGHDT, CDR2 YYEEEE, per germline. V was clipped by 4 bases and J by 1 base; unmatched bases: 4. CDR3: CASSALAGASYEQYF. The CDR3 nucleotides read TGTGCCAGCAGCGCACTAGCGGGAGCATCCTACGAGCAGTACTTC.

V usage is TRBV6-5 and J usage is TRBJ2-1; D may be TRBD2 (6 bases). The CDR3 is made up of 15 amino acids. Germline V lookup: CDR1 MNHEY, CDR2 SVGAGI. Deletions cut 4 bases from V and 6 bases from J, with 16 bases between. In DNA form, the CDR3 reads TGTGCCAGCAGTTCAGCCTCGGGACTCGCCAATGAGCAGTTCTTC. Encoded protein: CASSSASGLANEQFF.

The chain employs TRBV5-4 and TRBJ2-1, with TRBD1 identical over 7 bases. The CDR3 covers 16 residues. CDR1 is SGHNT and CDR2 is YYREEE in the germline V gene (reference sequence). The J segment lost 0 bases and the V segment lost 4 bases, leaving 7 bases of the junction unmatched. The CDR3, as DNA: TGTGCCAGCAGCGGACCGGGACAGAGCTCCTACAATGAGCAGTTCTTC. Translating gives CASSGPGQSSYNEQFF.

This chain connects TRBV6-4 to TRBJ2-1, with 11 bases lining up with TRBD2. Trimming removed 0 bases from V and 0 bases from J; junction bases left unmatched: 10. This CDR3 is 20 amino acids long. Germline lookup yields CDR1 MRHNA and CDR2 SNTAGT. CDR3 region: CASSDSLAGGARSSYNEQFF. The CDR3, as DNA: TGTGCCAGCAGTGACTCATTAGCGGGGGGGGCGAGGAGCTCCTACAATGAGCAGTTCTTC.

The chain recombines TRBV9 with TRBJ2-3; tentatively, D is TRBD1 (6 bases). Germline V gives CDR1 SGDLS, CDR2 YYNGEE. Trimming removed 6 bases from V and 1 base from J, with 18 bases in between. The CDR3 is 16 residues long. The CDR3 region has the DNA TGTGCCAGCACCCGAGGGGGTGGGCGGGGCACAGATACGCAGTATTTT. Translated, it gives CASTRGGGRGTDTQYF.

This rearrangement joins TRBV2 to TRBJ1-2, with D maybe TRBD1 (5 bases). This CDR3 is built from 11 residues. V was trimmed by 6 bases and J by 7 bases, leaving 9 bases between them. Germline lookup yields CDR1 SNHLY and CDR2 FYNNEI. CDR3 nucleotide sequence: TGTGCCAGCAGATACGACAGTGGCTACACCTTC. Residues: CASRYDSGYTF.

The chain joins TRBV13 to TRBJ1-4; maybe TRBD1 (5 bases). CDR3 length: 15 amino acids. Germline V lookup: CDR1 PRHDT, CDR2 FYEKMQ (reference sequence). V lost 5 bases and J lost 8, with 18 bases in between. CDR3 residues: CASSRPGGAPEKLFF. As DNA, the CDR3 is TGTGCCAGCAGCCGTCCTGGAGGGGCGCCCGAAAAACTGTTTTTT.

This chain joins TRBV30 and TRBJ1-5; 8 bases are a match to TRBD1. The CDR3 has 14 amino acids. Germline CDR1 is GTSNPN and CDR2 is SVGIG (reference sequence). J lost 8 bases, V lost 3 bases, and 9 bases had no gene match. CDR3 DNA sequence: TGTGCCTGGAGGGAGCCCAGGGGGCTCGAGCCCCAGCATTTT. It translates to CAWREPRGLEPQHF.

V and J are TRBV29-1 and TRBJ1-5; D not certain. Germline-derived CDR1 and CDR2 are SQVTM and ANQGSEA. The CDR3 consists of 12 residues. Trimming left V 4 bases short and J 0 bases short, with 4 bases between. The CDR3 DNA sequence: TGCAGCGTTGCGAGTAGCAATCAGCCCCAGCATTTT. Translating it yields CSVASSNQPQHF.

V usage is TRBV13 and J usage is TRBJ2-5; D is possibly TRBD1 (6 bases). V dropped 4 bases and J dropped 9 bases, with 15 bases sitting between them. The length of the CDR3 is 13 residues. CDR1 is PRHDT, CDR2 FYEKMQ, per germline (reference sequence). In DNA form, the CDR3 reads TGTGCCAGCAGCTCCACTCGTACAGGGTCCCAGTACTTC. It is translated as CASSSTRTGSQYF.

The chain joins TRBV28 to TRBJ1-2; D is undetermined. With 11 bases removed from V and 1 base from J, the gap between germline ends came to 11 bases. Germline V gene sequence: CDR1 MDHEN, CDR2 SYDVKM. The CDR3 loop spans 12 amino acids. The CDR3 reads CAVQGSNYGYTF. The DNA for the CDR3 is TGTGCCGTACAAGGGAGTAACTATGGCTACACCTTC.

The chain couples TRBV5-1 to TRBJ2-3, with D perhaps TRBD2 (7 bases). This CDR3 is built from 17 residues. The germline V gene encodes CDR1 SGHRS and CDR2 YFSETQ. Deletions cut 3 bases from V and 3 bases from J, with 20 bases between. The CDR3 loop reads CASSSPLASGQTDTQYF. The CDR3 DNA follows: TGCGCCAGCAGCTCCCCCCTGGCTAGCGGACAGACAGATACGCAGTATTTT.

The chain carries TRBV7-9 and TRBJ2-7; tentative D call: TRBD1 (6 bases). The V end was cut by 5 bases, the J end by 0 bases, with 17 bases between. The CDR3 loop spans 16 amino acids. Germline loops: CDR1 SEHNR, CDR2 FQNEAQ (reference sequence). The CDR3 loop is CASSPGGGLSSYEQYF. The CDR3 DNA reads TGTGCCAGCAGCCCAGGTGGGGGCCTCAGCTCCTACGAGCAGTACTTC.

The J gene is TRBJ1-1, the V gene TRBV7-2; tentatively, D is TRBD1 (5 bases). With 8 bases removed from V and 5 bases from J, the gap between germline ends came to 18 bases. Per the germline V gene, CDR1 is SGHTA and CDR2 is FQGNSA. The CDR3 extends over 14 amino acids. CDR3 nucleotides: TGTGCCAGCCAACGCCGGGGGATGGGGACTGAAGCTTTCTTT. Translated, it gives CASQRRGMGTEAFF.

The J gene is TRBJ1-4, the V gene TRBV4-1; D is ambiguous. This CDR3 region has 14 residues. V shed 1 base and J shed 5 bases, with 8 bases lying between them. CDR1 and CDR2 (germline): MGHRA, YSYEKL. CDR3 nucleotide sequence: TGCGCCAGCAGCCAAGCAGATAAAAATGAAAAACTGTTTTTT. Residues: CASSQADKNEKLFF.

The V gene is TRBV6-1, the J gene TRBJ2-1, with 7 bases identical to TRBD2. J gave up 4 bases and V 6 bases, and 9 bases lay outside the gene matches. The CDR3 is made up of 15 amino acids. Germline assignment: CDR1 MNHNS and CDR2 SASEGT. CDR3 loop: CASSPPGGTYNEQFF. DNA of the CDR3: TGTGCCAGCAGCCCACCGGGGGGAACGTACAATGAGCAGTTCTTC.

This chain uses TRBV7-9 with TRBJ2-7; 7 bases map to TRBD1. The V segment lost 5 bases and the J segment 2 bases; nucleotides outside the gene matches: 9. The length of the CDR3 is 15 residues. From germline, CDR1 is SEHNR and CDR2 FQNEAQ (reference sequence). This CDR3 is CASSPRQGLTYEQYF. The CDR3 nucleotides are TGTGCCAGCAGCCCCCGACAGGGTTTGACCTACGAGCAGTACTTC.

The chain couples TRBV2 to TRBJ1-1; no firm D call. Per the germline V gene, CDR1 is SNHLY and CDR2 is FYNNEI. This CDR3 is 15 amino acids long. Trimming took 4 bases from V and 6 from J, leaving 18 bases between them. CDR3 sequence: CASSGALPPLAEAFF. DNA for the CDR3: TGTGCCAGCAGTGGGGCCCTCCCCCCTTTGGCTGAAGCTTTCTTT. The full variable domain, completed using reference TRBV2 and TRBJ1-1, is EPEVTQTPSHQVTQMGQEVILRCVPISNHLYFYWYRQILGQKVEFLVSFYNNEISEKSEIFDDQFSVERPDGSNFTLKIRSTKLEDSAMYFCASSGALPPLAEAFFGQGTRLTVV.

This clone was found once. This chain joins TRBV5-6 and TRBJ1-1, with 12 positions matching TRBD1. The CDR3 is made up of 16 amino acids. V was clipped by 4 bases and J by 5 bases; unmatched bases: 9. Germline CDR1 and CDR2: SGHDT and YYEEEE. CDR3 DNA: TGTGCCAGCAGCCGGGACAGGGGGCGCCGGGGGACTGAAGCTTTCTTT. Translation: CASSRDRGRRGTEAFF.